Listed below are T cell receptor beta chains from one sample, sequenced in a study of T cells after yellow fever vaccination. TCRdb used MiXCR to reprocess the 5' RACE reads, holding one entry per CDR3 protein. Here the sample spans a few hundred thousand distinct CDR3 sequences, around 4% being singletons. The sample here was PBMCs, taken on the day of the yellow fever booster vaccination. These receptors all come from a man aged 18 to 35 who received the YFV17D yellow fever vaccine. Each CDR3 is given with its conserved first and last residue. D genes are given only for firm matches. Size values are once, few and many counts, or a class for expanded clones, and some rows have none.

TRBV6-2/TRBV6-3	TRBD1	many	TRBJ2-4	TGTGCCAGCAGTCCCAGGGGGCCTCTAGGCAAAAACATTCAGTACTTC	CASSPRGPLGKNIQYF
TRBV15	NA	NA	TRBJ1-1	TGTGCCACCAGCAGAAAAGGGAACACTGAAGCTTTCTTT	CATSRKGNTEAFF
TRBV12-3/TRBV12-4	TRBD1	many	TRBJ2-7	TGTGCCAGCAGGCCGCCATCCGGGACAGGGCAATACGAGCAGTACTTC	CASRPPSGTGQYEQYF
TRBV29-1	NA	many	TRBJ2-1	TGCAGCGTTGGCAGGAGCTCCTACAATGAGCAGTTCTTC	CSVGRSSYNEQFF
TRBV7-2	NA	many	TRBJ1-3	TGTGCCAGCAGACGGGAGACGGGGAACACCATATATTTT	CASRRETGNTIYF
TRBV25-1	NA	NA	TRBJ1-2	TGTGCCAGCAGTGACCCTAGGGCGCACCCCTATGGCTACACCTTC	CASSDPRAHPYGYTF
TRBV9	TRBD2	many	TRBJ2-2	TGTGCCAGCAGCGTAGCTAGCGGGACCCCTTCCGGGGAGCTGTTTTTT	CASSVASGTPSGELFF
TRBV6-5	NA	NA	TRBJ1-2	TGTGCCAGCAGTTATCAAGGGCAGAACTATGGCTACACCTTC	CASSYQGQNYGYTF
TRBV5-1	NA	few	TRBJ2-1	TGCGCCAGCAGCTTGTGGGACTTCTCCTACAATGAGCAGTTCTTC	CASSLWDFSYNEQFF
TRBV28	NA	few	TRBJ2-1	TGTGCCAGCAGTTTACGGGTGGGCAATGAGCAGTTCTTC	CASSLRVGNEQFF